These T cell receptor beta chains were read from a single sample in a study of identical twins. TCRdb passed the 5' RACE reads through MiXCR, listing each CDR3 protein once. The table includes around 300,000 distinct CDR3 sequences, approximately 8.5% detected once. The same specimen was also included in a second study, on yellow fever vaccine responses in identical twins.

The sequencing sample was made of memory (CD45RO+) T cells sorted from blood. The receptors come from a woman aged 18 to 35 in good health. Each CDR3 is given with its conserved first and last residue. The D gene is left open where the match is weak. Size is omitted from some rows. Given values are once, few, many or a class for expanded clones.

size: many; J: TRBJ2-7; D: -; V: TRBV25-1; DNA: TGTGCCAACCCCGGGGCCTCCTACGAGCAGTACTTC; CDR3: CANPGASYEQYF
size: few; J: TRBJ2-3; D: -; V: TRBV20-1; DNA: TGCAGTGCTAGAGGGGACCTAAACACAGATACGCAGTATTTT; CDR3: CSARGDLNTDTQYF
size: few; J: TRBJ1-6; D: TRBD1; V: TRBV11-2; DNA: TGTGCCAGCAGTCTCAGTCCGGGACAGGGGGCCTATAATTCACCCCTCCACTTT; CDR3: CASSLSPGQGAYNSPLHF
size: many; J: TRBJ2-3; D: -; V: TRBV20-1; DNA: TGCAGTGCTAGATTGCAGACCACAGATACGCAGTATTTT; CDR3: CSARLQTTDTQYF
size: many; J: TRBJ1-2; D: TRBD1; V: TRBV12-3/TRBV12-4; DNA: TGTGCCAGCACTACTCCGGACAGGGGACTAAACAAGGAAACCTATGGCTACACCTTC; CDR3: CASTTPDRGLNKETYGYTF
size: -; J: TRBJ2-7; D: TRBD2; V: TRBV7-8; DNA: TGTGCCAGCAGCTTAACTAGCGGTCCTTTCTCCTACGAGCAGTACTTC; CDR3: CASSLTSGPFSYEQYF
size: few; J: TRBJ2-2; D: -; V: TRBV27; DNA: TGTGCCACCCGGTTAGGGGCGGGGGAGCTGTTTTTT; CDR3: CATRLGAGELFF
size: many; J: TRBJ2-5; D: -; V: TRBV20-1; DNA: TGCAGTGCTAGCTGGATCCCGACGGGGCAAGAGACCCAGTACTTC; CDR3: CSASWIPTGQETQYF
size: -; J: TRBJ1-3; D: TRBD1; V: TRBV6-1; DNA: TGTGCCAGCAGAGGACAGGCGGACGCTGGAAACACCATATATTTT; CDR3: CASRGQADAGNTIYF
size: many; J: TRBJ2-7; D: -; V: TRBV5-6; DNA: TGTGCCAGCAGCGTAAGACAGTTCCGCCACGGCTCCTACGAGCAGTACTTC; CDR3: CASSVRQFRHGSYEQYF
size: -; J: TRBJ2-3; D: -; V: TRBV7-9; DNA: TGTGCCAGCAGCTTAGGATTTGTTCAGAATACGCAGTATTTT; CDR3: CASSLGFVQNTQYF
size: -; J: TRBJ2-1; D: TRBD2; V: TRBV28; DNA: TGTGCCAGCAGCCCCGGGGGTAGCGGGAGGCACGGGAGCAATGAGCAGTTCTTC; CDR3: CASSPGGSGRHGSNEQFF
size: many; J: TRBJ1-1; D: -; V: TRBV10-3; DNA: TGTGCCATCAGTGACGGTAAAGCTAACACTGAAGCTTTCTTT; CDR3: CAISDGKANTEAFF
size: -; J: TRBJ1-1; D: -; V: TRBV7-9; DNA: TGTGCCAGCAGCCACACCCTGCCTCCAGGGATGAACACTGAAGCTTTCTTT; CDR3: CASSHTLPPGMNTEAFF
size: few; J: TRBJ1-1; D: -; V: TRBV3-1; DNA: TGTGCCAGCAGCCTTCGGAGAACCACTGAAGCTTTCTTT; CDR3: CASSLRRTTEAFF
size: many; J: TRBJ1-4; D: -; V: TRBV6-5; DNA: TGTGCCAGCAGTTCACAGGGCGGGAATGAAAAACTGTTTTTT; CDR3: CASSSQGGNEKLFF
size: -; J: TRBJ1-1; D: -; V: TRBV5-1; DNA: TGCGCCAGCAGCTTGAATTTCCAGATCAACACTGAAGCTTTCTTT; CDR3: CASSLNFQINTEAFF
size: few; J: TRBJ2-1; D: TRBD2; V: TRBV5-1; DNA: TGCGCCAGCAGCTTGTTAAGTGGCGGGACTAGTCCTTATGAGCAGTTCTTC; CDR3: CASSLLSGGTSPYEQFF
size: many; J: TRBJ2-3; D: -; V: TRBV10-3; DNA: TGTGCCATCAGCCAACAGCGGGGCACAGATACGCAGTATTTT; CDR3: CAISQQRGTDTQYF
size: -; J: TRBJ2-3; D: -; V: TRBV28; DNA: TGTGCCAGCAGTTACCTCCACAGGACGAACACAGATACGCAGTATTTT; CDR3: CASSYLHRTNTDTQYF
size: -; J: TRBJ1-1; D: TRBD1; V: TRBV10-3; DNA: TGTGCCGTCCAGGGGGGGGGGACTGAAGCTTTCTTT; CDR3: CAVQGGGTEAFF
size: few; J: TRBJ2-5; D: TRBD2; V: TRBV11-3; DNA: TGTGCCAGCAGCCCAAGGGGTACTAGCGGGAGATGGGAGACCCAGTACTTC; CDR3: CASSPRGTSGRWETQYF
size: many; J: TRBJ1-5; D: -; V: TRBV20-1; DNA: TGCAGTGCTAGAGTGGGGCCCACCAGTCAGCCCCAGCATTTT; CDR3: CSARVGPTSQPQHF
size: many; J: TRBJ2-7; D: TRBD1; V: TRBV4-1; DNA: TGCGCCAGCAGCCAAACGACAGGGCTCAACGAGCAGTACTTC; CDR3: CASSQTTGLNEQYF
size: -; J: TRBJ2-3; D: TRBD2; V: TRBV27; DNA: TGTGCCAGCAGTTTATTTAGGACTAGCGGCACAGATACGCAGTATTTT; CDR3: CASSLFRTSGTDTQYF
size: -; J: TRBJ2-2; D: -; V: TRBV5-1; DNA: TGCGCCAGCAGGGGCTACACCGGGGAGCTGTTTTTT; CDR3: CASRGYTGELFF
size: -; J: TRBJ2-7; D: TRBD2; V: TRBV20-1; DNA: TGCAGTGCTAGAGACGGGAGGGTGGACTACGAGCAGTACTTC; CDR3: CSARDGRVDYEQYF
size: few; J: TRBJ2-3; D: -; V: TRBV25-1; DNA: TGTGCCAGCCGATACAAGAGCACAGATACGCAGTATTTT; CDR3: CASRYKSTDTQYF
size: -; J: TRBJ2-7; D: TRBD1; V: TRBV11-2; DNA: TGTGCCAGCAGCTTAGGACGGGACAGCCCCTACGAGCAGTACTTC; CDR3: CASSLGRDSPYEQYF
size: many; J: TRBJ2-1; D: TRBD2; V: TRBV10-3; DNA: TGTGCCATCACCAATAGCGGGAACTCCTACAATGAGCAGTTCTTC; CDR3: CAITNSGNSYNEQFF
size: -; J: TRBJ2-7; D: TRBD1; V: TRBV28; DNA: TGTGCCAGCAGTTCCGGGACAGGGCTTTACGAGCAGTACTTC; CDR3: CASSSGTGLYEQYF
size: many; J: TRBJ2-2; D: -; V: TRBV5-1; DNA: TGCGCCAGCAGCTTTATGGGGACTCTTAACACCGGGGAGCTGTTTTTT; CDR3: CASSFMGTLNTGELFF
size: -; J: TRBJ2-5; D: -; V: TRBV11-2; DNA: TGTGCCAGCAGCCAAGAACAGGGCGAACAAGAGACCCAGTACTTC; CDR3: CASSQEQGEQETQYF
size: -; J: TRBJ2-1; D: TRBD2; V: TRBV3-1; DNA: TGTGCCAGCAGCGTAACTTTGTCTAGCGGGTACTACAATGAGCAGTTCTTC; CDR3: CASSVTLSSGYYNEQFF
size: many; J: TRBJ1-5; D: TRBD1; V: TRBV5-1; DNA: TGCGCCAGCAGCCGGACAGGTGATAGCAATCAGCCCCAGCATTTT; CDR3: CASSRTGDSNQPQHF
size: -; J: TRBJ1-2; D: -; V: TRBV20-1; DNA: TGCAGTGCTAGTGGCTACACCTTC; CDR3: CSASGYTF
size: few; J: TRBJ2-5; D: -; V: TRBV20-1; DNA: TGCAGTGCTAGAGATCCGAGGGGGAGAGAGACCCAGTACTTC; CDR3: CSARDPRGRETQYF
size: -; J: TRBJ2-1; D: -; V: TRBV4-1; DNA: TGCGCCAGCAGCCATCCGACTAGAAATGAGCAGTTCTTC; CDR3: CASSHPTRNEQFF
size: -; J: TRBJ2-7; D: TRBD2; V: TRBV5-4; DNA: TGTGCCAGCAGCTTGTTAGCGGGAGGTTCAAAGCCGAGCTCCTACGAGCAGTACTTC; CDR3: CASSLLAGGSKPSSYEQYF
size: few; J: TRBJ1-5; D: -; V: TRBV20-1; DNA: TGCAGTGCTAGAGAGTTGTCTCAGCCCCAGCATTTT; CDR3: CSARELSQPQHF
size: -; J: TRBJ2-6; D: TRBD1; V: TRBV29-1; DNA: TGCAGCGTTGGTCAGGGGGCCCCCTCTGGGGCCAACGTCCTGACTTTC; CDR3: CSVGQGAPSGANVLTF
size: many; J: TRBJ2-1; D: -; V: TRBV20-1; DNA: TGCAGTGCTAGCAACAATGAGCAGTTCTTC; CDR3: CSASNNEQFF
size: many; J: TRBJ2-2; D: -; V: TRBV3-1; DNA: TGTGCCAGCAGCCGGACGGAGAACACCGGGGAGCTGTTTTTT; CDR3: CASSRTENTGELFF
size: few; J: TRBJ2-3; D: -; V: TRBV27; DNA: TGTGCCAGCAGTTTATCGGTCAGGACAAGCACAGATACGCAGTATTTT; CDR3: CASSLSVRTSTDTQYF
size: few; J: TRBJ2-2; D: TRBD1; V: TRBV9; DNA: TGTGCCAGCAGCGTAAGACAGGGCGCCACCGGGGAGCTGTTTTTT; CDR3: CASSVRQGATGELFF
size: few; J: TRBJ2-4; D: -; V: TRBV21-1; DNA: TGTGCCAGCAGCATAGGACAGGCTACCAGGGACATTCAGTACTTC; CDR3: CASSIGQATRDIQYF